This T cell receptor beta chain originates from a study of T cell repertoires in cytomegalovirus infection. One entry per CDR3 protein, called by TCRdb with MiXCR from the reads. This sample has approximately 250,000 distinct CDR3 sequences; 9% to 15% occur once, and the top ten carry roughly 1.7%. This clonotype was seen more than once but under ten times. Its antigen remains unidentified. Whole-study findings and limits: The study identified carriers of CMV plus the relevant HLA from cumulative public TCR beta family frequency. Dominant in the ex vivo response were TCR beta clonotypes restricted by HLA-C and specific for CMV.

The sequence came from a human donor in good health (CMV status not recorded). Some clones in this sample may be carry-over from other donors' samples. Sequencing was carried out using PBMCs.

As DNA, the CDR3 is TGCAGCGTTGGGGTCAGGGGGCAACAAGAGACCCAGTACTTC. Translated: CSVGVRGQQETQYF. The chain recombines TRBV29-1 with TRBJ2-5; 8 positions match TRBD1. The V segment lost 4 bases and the J segment 2 bases; nucleotides outside the gene matches: 6. The length of the CDR3 is 14 residues. Germline assignment: CDR1 SQVTM and CDR2 ANQGSEA. The whole variable domain, remainder taken from reference TRBV29-1 and TRBJ2-5, is SAVISQKPSRDICQRGTSLTIQCQVDSQVTMMFWYRQQPGQSLTLIATANQGSEATYESGFVIDKFPISRPNLTFSTLTVSNMSPEDSSIYLCSVGVRGQQETQYFGPGTRLLVL.